One and the same sample provided the 30 T cell receptor beta chains below, sequenced in a study of Graves' ophthalmopathy and Graves' hyperthyroidism. The TCR beta CDR3 regions underwent amplification from RNA transcripts. HTBI-primed first-round RT-PCR preceded second-round multiplex PCR. TCRdb passed the multiplex PCR reads through MiXCR, listing each CDR3 protein once. Here the sample spans some 1.1 million distinct CDR3 sequences, about 38% being singletons. The sample taken for sequencing was peripheral blood or thyroid tissue (not recorded which). The receptors here all came from an adult man with Graves' hyperthyroidism.

This clonotype appeared a few times. A read error may be the cause here, since a much bigger clone is one base away. V is TRBV7-3 and J is TRBJ2-7; D is ambiguous. Germline loops: CDR1 SGHTA, CDR2 FQGTGA. V gave up 6 bases and J gave up 5 bases, with 11 bases separating them. The CDR3 totals 12 residues. The CDR3 DNA follows: TGTGCCAGCAGTCCAGGCTGGGACGAGCAGTACTTC. This translates into CASSPGWDEQYF.

This clonotype was seen at least ten times. CDR3 sequence: CASSQGGGGAFF. The CDR3 nucleotides read TGCGCCAGCAGCCAAGGAGGAGGGGGAGCTTTCTTT. The genes are TRBV4-1 and TRBJ1-1; TRBD1 might be the D (6 bases). Trimming stripped 1 base from V and 10 bases from J, with 10 bases between. The germline V gene has CDR1 MGHRA and CDR2 YSYEKL. The CDR3 runs to 12 residues.

Concerning this clonotype itself: A junction end diverges from the germline sequence, so it may reflect a read error. The chain links TRBV7-9 to TRBJ2-7; possibly TRBD2 for D (5 bases). This CDR3 spans 13 amino acids. Per the germline V gene, CDR1 is SEHNR and CDR2 is FQNEAQ (reference sequence). CDR3 bases: TGTGCCAGCAGCTTCGAGAACACCGGGGAGCTGTACTTC. It codes for CASSFENTGELYF.

This rearrangement joins TRBV20-1 to TRBJ1-5; TRBD1 is a possible D gene (5 bases). The CDR3 totals 16 residues. Germline V gene data show CDR1 as DFQATT and CDR2 as SNEGSKA (reference sequence). Between the trimmed V and J ends, which lost 1 base and 0 bases, there was a span of 13 bases. The CDR3 coding sequence is TGCAGTGCTAGAGCTAAACAGGTGTATAGCAATCAGCCCCAGCATTTT. Protein: CSARAKQVYSNQPQHF.

This chain links TRBV6-5 with TRBJ2-5, with a weak D call TRBD2 (5 bases). V lost 5 bases to trimming and J lost 2 bases, with 15 bases between them. Germline CDR1 is MNHEY and CDR2 is SVGAGI. The CDR3 has 15 amino acids. CDR3 region: CASSRASLVQETQYF. CDR3 DNA sequence: TGTGCCAGCAGTAGGGCTAGCCTTGTTCAAGAGACCCAGTACTTC.

This clonotype was seen only a few times. V and J are TRBV7-9 and TRBJ2-7; 9 bases are a match to TRBD1. Per the germline V gene, CDR1 is SEHNR and CDR2 is FQNEAQ (reference sequence). The CDR3 loop spans 15 amino acids. Trimming at V came to 5 bases and at J to 1 base, leaving 6 bases not matched to a gene. Here the CDR3 reads CASSGRDRASYEQYF. CDR3 DNA: TGTGCCAGCAGCGGTCGGGACAGGGCGTCCTACGAGCAGTACTTC. Looking up the rest from reference TRBV7-9 and TRBJ2-7 gives the full variable domain: DTGVSQNPRHKITKRGQNVTFRCDPISEHNRLYWYRQTLGQGPEFLTYFQNEAQLEKSRLLSDRFSAERPKGSFSTLEIQRTEQGDSAMYLCASSGRDRASYEQYFGPGTRLTVT.

This clonotype was detected ten times or more. This rearrangement joins TRBV29-1 to TRBJ2-7; TRBD2 might be the D (6 bases). Looked up from germline, CDR1 is SQVTM and CDR2 is ANQGSEA. The CDR3 runs 11 residues. Trimming removed 8 bases from V and 7 bases from J, with 15 bases in between. The CDR3: CSSSNGGEQYF. The CDR3 DNA reads TGCAGCTCAAGCAATGGGGGGGAGCAGTACTTC.

The V and J genes are TRBV19 and TRBJ2-1; D is tentatively TRBD1 or TRBD2 (5 bases each). The CDR3 is made up of 14 amino acids. Germline lookup yields CDR1 LNHDA and CDR2 SQIVND (reference sequence). V was cut by 4 bases and J by 6 bases, with 13 bases left in between. The CDR3 nucleotides read TGTGCCAGTAGTACCACCGGGGCTATCAATGAGCAGTTCTTC. Its translation is CASSTTGAINEQFF.

Details on this clonotype: A single base is all that separates this from a far larger clone, so a read error is likely. Since the CDR3 does not end with the conserved phenylalanine or tryptophan, this likely comes from a read error. The genes are TRBV5-5 and TRBJ1-6; 8 bases map to TRBD1. CDR1 is SGHKS and CDR2 is YYEKEE in the germline V gene (reference sequence). CDR3 length: 14 residues. V dropped 3 bases and J dropped 6; count of bases not matched to a gene: 2. CDR3 in DNA: TGTGCCAGCAGCTCAGACAGGGGTAATTCACCCCTCCACCTT. Amino acid sequence: CASSSDRGNSPLHL.

The chain is built from TRBV7-9 and TRBJ2-7, with a tentative D call TRBD1 (5 bases). V was trimmed by 6 bases and J by 2 bases, leaving 14 bases between them. Germline V lookup: CDR1 SEHNR, CDR2 FQNEAQ (reference sequence). The CDR3 extends over 14 amino acids. Written as DNA, the CDR3 is TGTGCCAGCAGTTCAGGGTACTTTACCTACGAGCAGTACTTC. Translation: CASSSGYFTYEQYF.

This clonotype has just a few counts. The V and J genes are TRBV10-3 and TRBJ1-1; TRBD1 matches at 7 bases. Germline trimming cut 0 bases from V and 9 bases from J; bases unmatched to any gene: 4. The CDR3 spans 13 residues. Germline lookup yields CDR1 ENHRY and CDR2 SYGVKD. The CDR3 region is CAISESQDRKAFF. The CDR3 DNA reads TGTGCCATCAGTGAGTCCCAGGACAGGAAAGCTTTCTTT.

As to this clonotype: A much larger clone lies one base from this, so it may be a read error. The chain has TRBV4-3 and TRBJ1-6; D is unresolved. Trimming cost V 4 bases and J 16 bases, with 17 bases left between them. Germline V gene sequence: CDR1 LGHNA, CDR2 YSLEER. This CDR3 comprises 13 residues. CDR3 sequence reads: CASSRDLGWGLHF. The CDR3 DNA reads as TGCGCCAGCAGCCGAGACCTAGGGTGGGGACTCCACTTT.

The chain employs TRBV28 and TRBJ2-5, with TRBD1 identical over 9 bases. This CDR3 comprises 15 residues. J lost 2 bases, V lost 5 bases, and 6 bases had no gene match. From germline, CDR1 is MDHEN and CDR2 SYDVKM. CDR3 nucleotides: TGTGCCAGCAGTCCCCAGACAGGGGGACAAGAGACCCAGTACTTC. It specifies CASSPQTGGQETQYF.

The chain employs TRBV28 and TRBJ2-7; D is uncertain. The length of the CDR3 is 13 residues. Trimming left V 4 bases short and J 4 bases short, with 11 bases between. Germline V CDR1 and CDR2: MDHEN, SYDVKM. For the CDR3, the DNA is TGTGCCAGCAGTTCCCCCGGGCAGTACGAGCAGTACTTC. This translates into CASSSPGQYEQYF.

The CDR3, as DNA: TGCAGCGTTGGGGACCAGCCTAATGAAAAACTGTTTTTT. Translated, it gives CSVGDQPNEKLFF. V is TRBV29-1 and J is TRBJ1-4; perhaps TRBD1 as D (5 bases). Per germline, CDR1 SQVTM and CDR2 ANQGSEA. Between the trimmed V and J ends, which lost 4 bases and 3 bases, there was a span of 9 bases. The CDR3 spans 13 residues.

The chain employs TRBV7-2 and TRBJ2-2; 10 bases map to TRBD1. There are 15 residues in the CDR3. The V segment lost 5 bases and the J segment 5 bases; nucleotides outside the gene matches: 5. CDR1 is SGHTA and CDR2 is FQGNSA in the germline V gene. This CDR3 is CASSKQGQGTGELFF. The CDR3 region has the DNA TGTGCCAGCAGCAAACAGGGACAGGGGACCGGGGAGCTGTTTTTT.

Comment on this clonotype: One end of the junction does not line up with germline, which may come from a read error. The chain recombines TRBV5-4 with TRBJ1-6; no clear D. The CDR3 is 18 amino acids. The germline V gene encodes CDR1 SGHNT and CDR2 YYREEE (reference sequence). CDR3 DNA sequence: TGTGCCAGCAGTCCCCGACGGAGAACGAGCTCCTATAATTCACCCCCCCACTTT. Translation: CASSPRRRTSSYNSPPHF.

This clonotype came up a few times. The rearrangement links TRBV7-2 to TRBJ1-4; D gene uncertain. Germline loops: CDR1 SGHTA, CDR2 FQGNSA. The length of the CDR3 is 18 residues. The V end lost 5 bases, the J end lost 9 bases, and 28 bases lay between the germline ends. The CDR3: CASSQERTKGARMKKLFF. CDR3 DNA: TGTGCCAGCAGCCAAGAAAGGACGAAGGGTGCACGAATGAAAAAACTGTTTTTT.

This clonotype was seen only a few times. The gene calls are TRBV19 and TRBJ2-7, with a weak D call TRBD1 (7 bases). Germline assignment: CDR1 LNHDA and CDR2 SQIVND (reference sequence). The CDR3 runs to 14 residues. Trimming took 11 bases from V and 0 from J, leaving 17 bases between them. The DNA for the CDR3 is TGTGCCTCCCGGGGGACAGCCTACTCCTACGAGCAGTACTTC. Its protein is CASRGTAYSYEQYF.

This clonotype was counted ten times or more. The CDR3 region is CASSYQGREAFF. In DNA, the CDR3 is TGTGCCAGCAGTTACCAGGGGAGGGAAGCTTTCTTT. The rearrangement uses TRBV6-2 or TRBV6-3 and TRBJ1-1; a weak D match, TRBD1 (6 bases). V was shortened by 2 bases and J by 8 bases, with 9 bases between the two germline ends. Germline V lookup: CDR1 MNHEY, CDR2 SVGEGT. The CDR3 covers 12 residues.

The chain recombines TRBV6-5 with TRBJ1-5; a weak D match, TRBD1 (6 bases). The CDR3 totals 15 residues. V lost 6 bases and J lost 5, with 17 bases in between. The germline gives CDR1 MNHEY, CDR2 SVGAGI. CDR3 nucleotides: TGTGCCAGCAGCCGCGGAATACAGGGCGATCAGCCCCAGCATTTT. This codes for CASSRGIQGDQPQHF.

In its sample, this clonotype was seen a few times. The chain recombines TRBV19 with TRBJ1-3; D not resolved. This CDR3 is built from 14 residues. V was cut by 5 bases and J by 0 bases, with 8 bases left in between. Per germline, CDR1 LNHDA and CDR2 SQIVND (reference sequence). The CDR3 bases are TGTGCCAGTAGTCGGCCAGGCTCTGGAAACACCATATATTTT. It translates to CASSRPGSGNTIYF.

Remarks on this clonotype: It may be a read error: a sequence one base away is much more abundant. CDR3 sequence: CAGSWENLRAAFF. The CDR3 nucleotides read TGTGCCGGCAGCTGGGAAAACCTGAGGGCTGCTTTCTTT. The chain employs TRBV7-2 and TRBJ1-1; D unresolved. The CDR3 contains 13 residues. Germline CDR1 reads SGHTA; CDR2 reads FQGNSA.

This clonotype appeared many times. The chain combines TRBV19 with TRBJ2-5; D is possibly TRBD1 or TRBD2 (5 bases each). The CDR3 is 15 amino acids. V was cut by 4 bases and J by 4 bases, with 16 bases left in between. Germline loops: CDR1 LNHDA, CDR2 SQIVND (reference sequence). CDR3 bases: TGTGCCAGTAGTACCGGGACCGCCGAGCGAGAGACCCAGTACTTC. This gives the protein CASSTGTAERETQYF.

The rearrangement uses TRBV6-2 or TRBV6-3 and TRBJ1-5; D is unresolved. V lost 2 bases and J 6 bases, leaving 11 bases between the germline ends. In germline, CDR1 is MNHEY, CDR2 SVGEGT. The length of the CDR3 is 14 residues. This CDR3 is CASSYGQASQPQHF. The CDR3 DNA is TGTGCCAGCAGTTACGGGCAGGCGAGTCAGCCCCAGCATTTT.

This clonotype has a count of ten or more. This sequence joins TRBV7-9 and TRBJ2-7; D is possibly TRBD1 (5 bases). Germline CDR1 is SEHNR and CDR2 is FQNEAQ (reference sequence). V was clipped by 2 bases and J by 4 bases, with 9 bases between them. The CDR3 covers 13 residues. CDR3 bases: TGTGCCAGCAGCTTAAGGGGCCAGTACGAGCAGTACTTC. Its protein product is CASSLRGQYEQYF.

The rearrangement links TRBV7-2 to TRBJ2-7; 8 bases line up with TRBD1. V was clipped by 5 bases and J by 6 bases; unmatched bases: 6. CDR3 length: 13 amino acids. Germline V gene lookup returns CDR1 SGHTA and CDR2 FQGNSA. CDR3 nucleotides: TGTGCCAGCAGCCGATACCAGGGGGCCGAGCAGTACTTC. This sequence encodes CASSRYQGAEQYF. Variable domain in full (rest from reference TRBV7-2 and TRBJ2-7): GAGVSQSPSNKVTEKGKDVELRCDPISGHTALYWYRQSLGQGLEFLIYFQGNSAPDKSGLPSDRFSAERTGGSVSTLTIQRTQQEDSAVYLCASSRYQGAEQYFGPGTRLTVT.

The gene calls are TRBV10-3 and TRBJ1-2; 11 bases agree with TRBD1. Per the germline V gene, CDR1 is ENHRY and CDR2 is SYGVKD. This CDR3 region has 13 residues. The V gene end was trimmed by 6 bases and the J gene end by 6 bases; junction bases not matched to a gene: 3. CDR3 in amino acids: CAIRGTGGNGYTF. CDR3 bases: TGTGCCATCAGAGGGACAGGGGGAAATGGCTACACCTTC.

This clonotype has a count of ten or more. This chain joins TRBV19 and TRBJ2-7; a possible D gene is TRBD2 (6 bases). V lost 10 bases to trimming and J lost 2 bases, with 12 bases between them. Germline CDR1 LNHDA, CDR2 SQIVND (reference sequence). The CDR3 covers 12 residues. DNA for the CDR3: TGTGCCACGGGGTCGGGGGCCTACGAGCAGTACTTC. It specifies CATGSGAYEQYF.

This clonotype has a count of ten or more. As DNA, the CDR3 is TGCAGTGTAAAGGCTGGGGAAAAACTGTTTTTT. Amino acid sequence: CSVKAGEKLFF. V gene TRBV20-1 combines with J gene TRBJ1-4; D is unresolved. Trimming cost V 7 bases and J 8 bases, with 11 bases left between them. Germline V CDR1 and CDR2: DFQATT, SNEGSKA (reference sequence). This CDR3 spans 11 amino acids.